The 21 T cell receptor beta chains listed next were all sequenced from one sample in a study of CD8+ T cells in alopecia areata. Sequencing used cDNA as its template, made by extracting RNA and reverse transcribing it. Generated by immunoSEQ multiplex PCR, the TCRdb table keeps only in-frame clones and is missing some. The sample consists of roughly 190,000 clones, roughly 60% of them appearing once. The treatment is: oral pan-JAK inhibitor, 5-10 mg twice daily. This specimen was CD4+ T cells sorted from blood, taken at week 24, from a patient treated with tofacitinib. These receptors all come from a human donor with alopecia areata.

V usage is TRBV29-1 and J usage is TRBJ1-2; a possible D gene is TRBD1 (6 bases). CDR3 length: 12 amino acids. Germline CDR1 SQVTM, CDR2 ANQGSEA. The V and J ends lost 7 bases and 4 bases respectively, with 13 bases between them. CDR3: CSGAGGLYGYTF. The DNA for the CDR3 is TGCAGCGGCGCTGGGGGCCTCTATGGCTACACCTTC. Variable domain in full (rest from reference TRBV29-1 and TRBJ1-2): SAVISQKPSRDICQRGTSLTIQCQVDSQVTMMFWYRQQPGQSLTLIATANQGSEATYESGFVIDKFPISRPNLTFSTLTVSNMSPEDSSIYLCSGAGGLYGYTFGSGTRLTVV.

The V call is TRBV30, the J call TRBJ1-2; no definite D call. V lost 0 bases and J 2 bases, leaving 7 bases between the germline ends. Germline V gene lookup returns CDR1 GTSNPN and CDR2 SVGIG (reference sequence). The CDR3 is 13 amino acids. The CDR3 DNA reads TGTGCCTGGAGTGTACCTTCCAACTATGGCTACACCTTC. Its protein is CAWSVPSNYGYTF.

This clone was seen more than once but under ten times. The DNA of the CDR3 is TGTGCCAGCAGCTCTGCGGGGAACTCCTACGAGCAGTACTTC. Encoded protein: CASSSAGNSYEQYF. This rearrangement joins TRBV5-4 to TRBJ2-7, with D perhaps matching TRBD2 (6 bases). Germline CDR1 is SGHNT and CDR2 is YYREEE (reference sequence). V was cut by 3 bases and J by 0 bases, with 10 bases left in between. This CDR3 spans 14 amino acids.

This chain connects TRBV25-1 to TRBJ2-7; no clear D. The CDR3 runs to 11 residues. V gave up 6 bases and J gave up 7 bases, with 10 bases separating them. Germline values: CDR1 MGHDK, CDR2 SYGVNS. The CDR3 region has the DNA TGTGCCAGCAGCAGAGCGCGGGAGCAGTACTTC. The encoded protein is CASSRAREQYF.

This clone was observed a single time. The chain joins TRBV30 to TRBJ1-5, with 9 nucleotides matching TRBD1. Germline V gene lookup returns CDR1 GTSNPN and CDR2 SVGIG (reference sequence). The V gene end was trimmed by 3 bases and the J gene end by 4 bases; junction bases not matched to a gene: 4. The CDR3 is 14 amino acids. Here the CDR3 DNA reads TGTGCCTGGAGAGGGACAGGGTTAAATCAGCCCCAGCATTTT. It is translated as CAWRGTGLNQPQHF.

The CDR3 coding sequence is TGTGCCTGGAGTGAAGGGACTAGCGTTTTAGATACGCAGTATTTT. It encodes CAWSEGTSVLDTQYF. This rearrangement joins TRBV30 to TRBJ2-3; 10 bases are a match to TRBD2. The CDR3 runs to 15 residues. Germline CDR1 GTSNPN, CDR2 SVGIG (reference sequence). J lost 5 bases, V lost 1 base, and 6 bases had no gene match.

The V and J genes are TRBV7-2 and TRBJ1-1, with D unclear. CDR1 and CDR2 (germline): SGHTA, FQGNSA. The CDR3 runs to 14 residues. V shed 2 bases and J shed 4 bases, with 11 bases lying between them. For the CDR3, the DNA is TGTGCCAGCAGCTTACAGGAACTTGGCACTGAAGCTTTCTTT. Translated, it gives CASSLQELGTEAFF.

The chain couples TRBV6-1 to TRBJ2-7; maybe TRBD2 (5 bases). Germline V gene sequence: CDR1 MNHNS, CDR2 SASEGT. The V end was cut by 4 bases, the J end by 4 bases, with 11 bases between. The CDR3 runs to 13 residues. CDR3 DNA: TGTGCCAGCAGTGGAGGGTCTGATTACGAGCAGTACTTC. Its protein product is CASSGGSDYEQYF.

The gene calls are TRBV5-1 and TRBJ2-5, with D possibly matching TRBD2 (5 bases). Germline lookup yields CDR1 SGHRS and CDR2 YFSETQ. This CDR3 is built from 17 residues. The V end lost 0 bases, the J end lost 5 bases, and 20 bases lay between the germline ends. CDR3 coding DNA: TGCGCCAGCAGCTTGGGCTTTGTGGCGGGTCAAGGGGAGACCCAGTACTTC. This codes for CASSLGFVAGQGETQYF.

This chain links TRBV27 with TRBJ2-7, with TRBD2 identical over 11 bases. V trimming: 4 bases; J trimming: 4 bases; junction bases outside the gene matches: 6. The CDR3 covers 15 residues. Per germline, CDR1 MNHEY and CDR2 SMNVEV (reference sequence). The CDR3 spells CASSSLAGGGYEQYF. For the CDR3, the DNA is TGTGCCAGCAGTTCTCTAGCGGGGGGAGGGTACGAGCAGTACTTC.

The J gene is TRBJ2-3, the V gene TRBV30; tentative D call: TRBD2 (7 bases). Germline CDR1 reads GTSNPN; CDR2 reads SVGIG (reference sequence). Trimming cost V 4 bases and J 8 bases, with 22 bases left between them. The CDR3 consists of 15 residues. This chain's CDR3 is CAWKVGGGYSGTQYF. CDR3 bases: TGTGCCTGGAAAGTGGGAGGGGGTTATAGTGGTACGCAGTATTTT.

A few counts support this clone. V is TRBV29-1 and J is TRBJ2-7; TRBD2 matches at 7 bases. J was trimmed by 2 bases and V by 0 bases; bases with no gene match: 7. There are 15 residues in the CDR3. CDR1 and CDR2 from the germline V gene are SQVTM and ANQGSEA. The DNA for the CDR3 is TGCAGCGTTGAAGATGTGGGGGGGAGGACCTACGAGCAGTACTTC. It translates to CSVEDVGGRTYEQYF.

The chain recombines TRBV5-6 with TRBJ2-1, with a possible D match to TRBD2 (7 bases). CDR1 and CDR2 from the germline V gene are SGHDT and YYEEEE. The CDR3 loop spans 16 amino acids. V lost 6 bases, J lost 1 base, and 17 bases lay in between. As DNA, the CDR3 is TGTGCCAGCACCGCCTGGGGGGGCTGGTCCTACAATGAGCAGTTCTTC. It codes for CASTAWGGWSYNEQFF.

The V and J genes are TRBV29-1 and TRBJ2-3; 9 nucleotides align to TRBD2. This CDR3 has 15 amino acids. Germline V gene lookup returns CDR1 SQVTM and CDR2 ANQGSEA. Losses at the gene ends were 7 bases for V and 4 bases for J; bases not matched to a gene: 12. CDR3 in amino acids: CSADRTSELADTQYF. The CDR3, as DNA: TGCAGCGCCGACAGGACTAGCGAGTTGGCAGATACGCAGTATTTT.

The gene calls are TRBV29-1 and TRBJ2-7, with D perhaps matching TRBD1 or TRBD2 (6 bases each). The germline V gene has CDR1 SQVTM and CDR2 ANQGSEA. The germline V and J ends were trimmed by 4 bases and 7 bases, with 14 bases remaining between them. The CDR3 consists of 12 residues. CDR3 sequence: CSVAPGAGEQYF. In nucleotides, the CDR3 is TGCAGCGTTGCACCGGGGGCAGGGGAGCAGTACTTC.

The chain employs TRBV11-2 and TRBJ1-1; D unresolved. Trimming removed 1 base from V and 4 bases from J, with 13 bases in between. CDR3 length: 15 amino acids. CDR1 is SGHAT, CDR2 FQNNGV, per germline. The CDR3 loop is CASSLGGPGSTEAFF. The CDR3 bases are TGTGCCAGCAGCTTAGGTGGCCCCGGGTCCACTGAAGCTTTCTTT.

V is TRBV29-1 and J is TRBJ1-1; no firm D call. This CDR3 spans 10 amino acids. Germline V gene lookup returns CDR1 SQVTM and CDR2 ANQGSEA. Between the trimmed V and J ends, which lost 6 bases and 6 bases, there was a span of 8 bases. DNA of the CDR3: TGCAGCGTGATTGGGGCTGAAGCTTTCTTT. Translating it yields CSVIGAEAFF.

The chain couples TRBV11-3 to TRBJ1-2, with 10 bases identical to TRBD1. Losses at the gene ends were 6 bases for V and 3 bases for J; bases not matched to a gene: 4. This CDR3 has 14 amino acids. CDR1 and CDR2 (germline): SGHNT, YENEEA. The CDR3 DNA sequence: TGTGCCAGCAGTACAGGGACAGGGGACTATGGCTACACCTTC. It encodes CASSTGTGDYGYTF.

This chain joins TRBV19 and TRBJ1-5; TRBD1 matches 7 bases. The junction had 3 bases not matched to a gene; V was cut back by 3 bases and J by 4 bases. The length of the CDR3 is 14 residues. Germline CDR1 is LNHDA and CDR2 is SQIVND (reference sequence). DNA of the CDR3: TGTGCCAGTAGTATCTCAGGGGGGAATCAGCCCCAGCATTTT. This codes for CASSISGGNQPQHF.

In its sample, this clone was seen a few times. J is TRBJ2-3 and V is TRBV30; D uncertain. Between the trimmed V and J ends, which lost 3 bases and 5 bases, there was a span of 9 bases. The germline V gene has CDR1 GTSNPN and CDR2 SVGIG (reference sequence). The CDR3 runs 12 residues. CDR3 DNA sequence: TGTGCCTGGAGCCTAGTGGAAGATACGCAGTATTTT. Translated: CAWSLVEDTQYF.

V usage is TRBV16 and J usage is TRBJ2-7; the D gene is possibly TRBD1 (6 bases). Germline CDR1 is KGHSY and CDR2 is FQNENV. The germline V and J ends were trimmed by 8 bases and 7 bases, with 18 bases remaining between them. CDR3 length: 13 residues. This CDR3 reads CASAQQGSGEQYF. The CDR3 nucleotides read TGTGCCAGCGCCCAACAGGGTTCGGGGGAGCAGTACTTC.